Below are 17 T cell receptor beta chains sequenced from a single sample in a study of PD-1 blockade in classical Hodgkin lymphoma. Relapse after autologous stem cell transplantation occurred in every patient, and brentuximab vedotin exposure varied. Assay: immunoSEQ multiplex PCR; the TCRdb copy retains only in-frame clones and omits some. The table lists tens of thousands of clones, 88% of them singletons. Sequencing used peripheral blood mononuclear cells (PBMCs), obtained before the second cycle of nivolumab. These TCRs come from a human donor with classical Hodgkin lymphoma.

The chain has TRBV11-2 and TRBJ2-3, with 12 bases lining up with TRBD2. The ends lost 6 bases at V and 4 bases at J; junction bases unmatched: 5. Looked up from germline, CDR1 is SGHAT and CDR2 is FQNNGV. This CDR3 is built from 15 residues. The CDR3 loop reads CASSPSGGASDTQYF. The CDR3 coding sequence is TGTGCCAGCAGTCCTAGCGGGGGGGCGTCAGATACGCAGTATTTT.

The genes are TRBV29-1 and TRBJ2-4; D perhaps matches TRBD1 (5 bases). The CDR3 totals 16 residues. Germline V gene data show CDR1 as SQVTM and CDR2 as ANQGSEA. V gave up 5 bases and J gave up 4 bases, with 21 bases separating them. CDR3 in amino acids: CSVPIQGPLKKNIQYF. CDR3 in DNA: TGCAGCGTTCCCATCCAGGGTCCCCTAAAAAAAAACATTCAGTACTTC.

Details on this clone: Other DNA sequences within the sample encode an identical CDR3. The chain uses TRBV6-5 and TRBJ1-1; D is unresolved. This CDR3 contains 14 residues. Germline loops: CDR1 MNHEY, CDR2 SVGAGI. V dropped 0 bases and J dropped 1 base, with 6 bases sitting between them. The DNA of the CDR3 is TGTGCCAGCAGTTACTCTGGAGGGAACACTGAAGCTTTCTTT. Its translation: CASSYSGGNTEAFF.

The chain combines TRBV5-1 with TRBJ2-1; TRBD1 might be the D (6 bases). Trimming removed 4 bases at V and 0 bases at J, with 17 bases between. This CDR3 comprises 17 residues. Germline-derived CDR1 and CDR2 are SGHRS and YFSETQ. The CDR3 protein is CASSHDLQGISYNEQFF. In DNA, the CDR3 is TGCGCCAGCAGCCACGACCTACAGGGAATCTCCTACAATGAGCAGTTCTTC.

The chain carries TRBV5-1 and TRBJ1-2; D is perhaps TRBD1 (6 bases). Germline V gene lookup returns CDR1 SGHRS and CDR2 YFSETQ. The length of the CDR3 is 14 residues. The V and J ends lost 0 bases and 3 bases respectively, with 9 bases between them. The CDR3 DNA follows: TGCGCCAGCAGCTTGGGACAGGTAGACTATGGCTACACCTTC. This translates into CASSLGQVDYGYTF.

The J gene is TRBJ1-1, the V gene TRBV5-1, with D perhaps matching TRBD1 (5 bases). The ends were cut back, 3 bases at V and 0 bases at J, with 18 bases in the middle. Germline values: CDR1 SGHRS, CDR2 YFSETQ. CDR3 size: 17 residues. The CDR3 sequence: CASSWGRGPPMNTEAFF. CDR3 in DNA: TGCGCCAGCAGCTGGGGACGAGGACCGCCCATGAACACTGAAGCTTTCTTT.

Notes on this clone: Other DNA sequences within the sample encode an identical CDR3. The chain has TRBV5-1 and TRBJ2-6; no clear D gene. This CDR3 has 14 residues. Germline CDR1 reads SGHRS; CDR2 reads YFSETQ. V lost 1 base and J lost 0, with 2 bases in between. CDR3 protein: CASSLSSGANVLTF. CDR3 nucleotide sequence: TGCGCCAGCAGCTTGAGCTCTGGGGCCAACGTCCTGACTTTC.

The rearrangement uses TRBV5-6 and TRBJ1-5, with 11 bases identical to TRBD1. Germline loops: CDR1 SGHDT, CDR2 YYEEEE. V lost 2 bases and J lost 16; bases outside the gene matches: 5. This CDR3 is built from 12 residues. In nucleotides, the CDR3 is TGTGCCAGCAGCTTAGGACAGGGGGCTAAACATTTT. It encodes CASSLGQGAKHF.

The V call is TRBV11-1, the J call TRBJ1-1; D is perhaps TRBD1 (5 bases). The CDR3 has 13 residues. Germline-derived CDR1 and CDR2 are SGHAT and FQDESV (reference sequence). Trimming removed 4 bases from V and 7 bases from J, with 13 bases in between. The CDR3 reads CASSSRGRIEAFF. The CDR3 DNA reads TGTGCCAGCAGCTCCCGGGGCCGCATTGAAGCTTTCTTT.

V and J are TRBV28 and TRBJ1-3; D is undetermined. The CDR3 extends over 15 amino acids. V lost 6 bases and J lost 3, with 15 bases in between. The germline gives CDR1 MDHEN, CDR2 SYDVKM. The CDR3: CASSLRPGNGNTIYF. The CDR3 DNA is TGTGCCAGCAGCCTTAGGCCCGGTAATGGAAACACCATATATTTT.

The chain couples TRBV5-1 to TRBJ1-6; no clear D gene. The germline gives CDR1 SGHRS, CDR2 YFSETQ. The CDR3 is 13 residues long. Trimming removed 0 bases from V and 11 bases from J, with 9 bases in between. Written as DNA, the CDR3 is TGCGCCAGCAGCTTGGGGAGGGAGGCACCCCTCCACTTT. It yields the protein CASSLGREAPLHF.

This sequence joins TRBV6-1 and TRBJ2-1, with 9 positions matching TRBD2. The CDR3 spans 18 residues. Germline loops: CDR1 MNHNS, CDR2 SASEGT. The junction had 14 bases not matched to a gene; V was cut back by 2 bases and J by 6 bases. The CDR3 sequence: CASSEKGWSLAGINEQFF. The CDR3, as DNA: TGTGCCAGCAGTGAAAAAGGTTGGAGCCTAGCGGGGATCAATGAGCAGTTCTTC.

The chain recombines TRBV18 with TRBJ2-7, with D possibly matching TRBD2 (5 bases). Germline CDR1 and CDR2: KGHSH and LQKENI. V lost 3 bases, J lost 2 bases, and 11 bases lay in between. This CDR3 is built from 14 residues. The CDR3 here is CASSPALETYEQYF. DNA of the CDR3: TGTGCCAGCTCACCCGCACTAGAAACCTACGAGCAGTACTTC.

As regards this clone: The same CDR3 also results from other DNA sequences found in this sample. The rearrangement links TRBV5-1 to TRBJ2-7; no clear D. This CDR3 has 13 residues. The V gene's germline CDR1 is SGHRS and CDR2 YFSETQ. Trimming removed 0 bases from V and 5 bases from J, with 9 bases in between. The CDR3, as DNA: TGCGCCAGCAGCTTGGTCGGCGGCGACGAGCAGTACTTC. Residues: CASSLVGGDEQYF.

As DNA, the CDR3 is TGCGCCAGCAGCCAAGGGCCTGCCAGGAGCAATCAGCCCCAGCATTTT. It yields the protein CASSQGPARSNQPQHF. This chain uses TRBV4-1 with TRBJ1-5; D remains ambiguous. Germline lookup yields CDR1 MGHRA and CDR2 YSYEKL. The V end lost 1 base, the J end lost 1 base, and 11 bases lay between the germline ends. CDR3 length: 16 residues.

The V gene is TRBV5-4, the J gene TRBJ2-7, with D possibly TRBD2 on 6 matching bases. CDR3 length: 13 amino acids. Germline loops: CDR1 SGHNT, CDR2 YYREEE (reference sequence). Deletions cut 4 bases from V and 2 bases from J, with 10 bases between. The CDR3 coding sequence is TGTGCCAGCAGCCACTGGAGGGCCTACGAGCAGTACTTC. Protein product: CASSHWRAYEQYF.

The chain recombines TRBV5-1 with TRBJ2-1, with 9 bases matching TRBD1. The ends lost 0 bases at V and 7 bases at J; junction bases unmatched: 5. This CDR3 region has 15 residues. Per germline, CDR1 SGHRS and CDR2 YFSETQ. The CDR3 DNA reads as TGCGCCAGCAGCTTGGGGGGGACAGGGTGGAATGAGCAGTTCTTC. Amino acid sequence: CASSLGGTGWNEQFF.